This is a list of T cell receptor beta chains from one sample in a study of OX40 agonist ivuxolimab in advanced cancers. Assay used: immunoSEQ multiplex PCR; TCRdb lists only in-frame clones, some missing. Of more than 100,000 clones in the sample, over 75% were seen once. Sequenced here: CD4+ or CD8+ T cells sorted from blood, sampled in a trial of the OX40 agonist ivuxolimab. Source of these receptors: an adult with an advanced solid tumor such as melanoma, head and neck, liver or kidney cancer. Both conserved end residues are part of each CDR3. The D gene is left open where the match is weak. Clone size is stated in some rows and not others, as once, few, many or a class when expanded.

size: -; J: TRBJ2-7; D: TRBD2; V: TRBV5-4; DNA: TGTGCCAGCCGCGGAGATAGCGGGGAGGCGGGAGAGCAGTACTTC; CDR3: CASRGDSGEAGEQYF
size: -; J: TRBJ2-4; D: TRBD1; V: TRBV6-1; DNA: TGTGCCAGCTCCGGGAGGGACAGGGGGGACATTCAGTACTTC; CDR3: CASSGRDRGDIQYF
size: once; J: TRBJ2-5; D: TRBD2; V: TRBV9; DNA: TGTGCCAGCAGCGTAGCAGCGGGAGAAGAGACCCAGTACTTC; CDR3: CASSVAAGEETQYF
size: -; J: TRBJ1-2; D: -; V: TRBV10-3; DNA: TGTGCCATCAGTGACCCGGGTCGTATCTATGGCTACACCTTC; CDR3: CAISDPGRIYGYTF
size: -; J: TRBJ2-3; D: -; V: TRBV9; DNA: TGTGCCAGCAACCGCGAGGGCACAGATACGCAGTATTTT; CDR3: CASNREGTDTQYF
size: -; J: TRBJ1-3; D: TRBD1; V: TRBV13; DNA: TGTGCCAGCAGCTCCAACAGGGGACTCCCTGGAAACACCATATATTTT; CDR3: CASSSNRGLPGNTIYF
size: -; J: TRBJ2-6; D: -; V: TRBV29-1; DNA: TGCAGCGTGTTACAGGGCTCTGGGGCCAACGTCCTGACTTTC; CDR3: CSVLQGSGANVLTF
size: -; J: TRBJ1-2; D: -; V: TRBV28; DNA: TGTGCCAGCAGTTCCCTGGACAGAGGGAACTATGGCTACACCTTC; CDR3: CASSSLDRGNYGYTF
size: -; J: TRBJ1-5; D: -; V: TRBV4-1; DNA: TGCGCCAGCAGCCAAGAAGCAGGGGTAAATAGTCAGCCCCAGCATTTT; CDR3: CASSQEAGVNSQPQHF
size: -; J: TRBJ2-7; D: -; V: TRBV29-1; DNA: TGCAGCGTTGAAGATCTGGGCTCCTACGAGCAGTACTTC; CDR3: CSVEDLGSYEQYF
size: -; J: TRBJ2-7; D: TRBD1; V: TRBV5-8; DNA: TGTGCCAGCAGCGTGACAGGGGTTTCTTACGAGCAGTACTTC; CDR3: CASSVTGVSYEQYF
size: -; J: TRBJ2-1; D: -; V: TRBV10-3; DNA: TGTGCCATCAGTGATAGCGGATCCTACAATGAGCAGTTCTTC; CDR3: CAISDSGSYNEQFF
size: -; J: TRBJ1-2; D: -; V: TRBV5-1; DNA: TGCGCCAGCACCTCCGGGGGTCTCTACACCTTC; CDR3: CASTSGGLYTF
size: -; J: TRBJ1-1; D: -; V: TRBV7-3; DNA: TGTGCCAGCAGCTTCACCGGGACGCCCAACACTGAAGCTTTCTTT; CDR3: CASSFTGTPNTEAFF
size: -; J: TRBJ2-5; D: -; V: TRBV5-1; DNA: TGCGCCAGCAGCTTAATCGAGACCCAGTACTTC; CDR3: CASSLIETQYF